This is a list of T cell receptor beta chains from one sample in a study of T cell responses to AZD1222 COVID-19 vaccine. The protocol was immunoSEQ multiplex PCR, while the TCRdb copy is restricted to in-frame clones and leaves out a portion. The sample contains approximately 81,000 clones, roughly four fifths of which appear only once. Sequencing used peripheral blood, obtained 28 days after the second AZD1222 dose. Source of these receptors: an adult who received the AZD1222 COVID-19 vaccine. CDR3s include the opening cysteine and the closing phenylalanine or tryptophan. D genes are given only for firm matches. Clone size is stated in some rows and not others, as once, few, many or a class when expanded.

D,size,J,V,CDR3,DNA
-,-,TRBJ2-1,TRBV9,CASSGSGVGDNEQFF,TGTGCCAGCAGTGGGAGTGGCGTCGGAGACAATGAGCAGTTCTTC
-,-,TRBJ1-2,TRBV6-5,CASSTREGYGYTF,TGTGCCAGCAGTACCAGGGAAGGCTATGGCTACACCTTC
-,-,TRBJ1-6,TRBV5-4,CASSRGGESPLHF,TGTGCCAGCAGCCGGGGGGGGGAATCACCCCTCCACTTT
-,-,TRBJ1-4,TRBV5-1,CASSFGGRYEGLAAEKLFF,TGCGCCAGCAGCTTCGGGGGGCGGTATGAAGGTCTAGCTGCTGAAAAACTGTTTTTT
TRBD2,-,TRBJ2-1,TRBV5-1,CASRLAGGPVNEQFF,TGCGCCAGCAGGCTAGCGGGAGGGCCGGTCAATGAGCAGTTCTTC
TRBD1,-,TRBJ1-1,TRBV30,CAWSPRQGKGTEAFF,TGTGCCTGGAGCCCTAGACAGGGTAAAGGCACTGAAGCTTTCTTT
TRBD1,few,TRBJ1-1,TRBV24-1,CATSDDRVNTEAFF,TGTGCCACCAGTGACGACAGGGTCAACACTGAAGCTTTCTTT
TRBD1,-,TRBJ2-7,TRBV5-5,CASNDWDSSYEQYF,TGTGCCAGCAACGATTGGGACAGCTCCTACGAGCAGTACTTC
-,-,TRBJ1-3,TRBV28,CASSSGTGTPGNTIYF,TGTGCCAGCAGTTCAGGAACAGGAACCCCTGGAAACACCATATATTTT
-,-,TRBJ1-2,TRBV7-2,CASSLSVYGYTF,TGTGCCAGCAGCCTTTCAGTTTATGGCTACACCTTC
-,-,TRBJ2-1,TRBV7-3,CASSSHGAANEQFF,TGTGCCAGCAGCTCCCACGGGGCAGCGAATGAGCAGTTCTTC
-,-,TRBJ2-7,TRBV29-1,CSVSYGTYEQYF,TGCAGCGTTTCTTACGGAACCTACGAGCAGTACTTC
-,-,TRBJ1-2,TRBV4-2,CASSQGNGPNYGYTF,TGTGCCAGCAGCCAAGGGAACGGCCCTAACTATGGCTACACCTTC
TRBD1,-,TRBJ1-2,TRBV30,CAWSVQGASGYTF,TGTGCCTGGAGTGTACAGGGGGCAAGTGGCTACACCTTC
-,-,TRBJ2-7,TRBV28,CASSPTTYEQYF,TGTGCCAGCAGTCCAACAACCTACGAGCAGTACTTC
TRBD1,-,TRBJ1-2,TRBV2,CASSATGGLPNYGYTF,TGTGCCAGCAGTGCAACAGGGGGCCTCCCTAACTATGGCTACACCTTC
TRBD1,-,TRBJ2-1,TRBV28,CASSLITDRGHNEQFF,TGTGCCAGCAGTTTAATAACGGACAGGGGGCACAATGAGCAGTTCTTC
-,-,TRBJ1-5,TRBV27,CASRATGSDQPQHF,TGTGCCAGCAGAGCCACAGGGTCCGATCAGCCCCAGCATTTT
-,-,TRBJ1-1,TRBV25-1,CASSESLGFEAFF,TGTGCCAGCAGTGAATCATTAGGGTTTGAAGCTTTCTTT
-,-,TRBJ2-7,TRBV24-1,CATSRRDSYEQYF,TGTGCCACCAGTCGCCGGGACTCCTACGAGCAGTACTTC
-,-,TRBJ2-3,TRBV27,CASSLGFGDTQYF,TGTGCCAGCAGTTTAGGGTTCGGAGATACGCAGTATTTT
-,medium-sized,TRBJ1-3,TRBV3-1/TRBV3-2,CASSPLSGNTIYF,TGTGCCAGCAGCCCCCTTTCCGGAAACACCATATATTTT
-,-,TRBJ2-3,TRBV7-2,CASSLDQNREVFRADTQYF,TGTGCCAGCAGCTTAGACCAGAACAGGGAGGTATTTCGCGCAGATACGCAGTATTTT
TRBD1,once,TRBJ1-4,TRBV2,CASTMKGQGGEKLFF,TGTGCCAGCACTATGAAAGGACAGGGTGGTGAAAAACTGTTTTTT
-,-,TRBJ2-3,TRBV4-3,CASSSRTRGSTDTQYF,TGCGCCAGCAGCTCCCGGACTAGGGGGAGCACAGATACGCAGTATTTT
-,-,TRBJ1-1,TRBV6-6,CASSYDGAPEAFF,TGTGCCAGCAGTTACGACGGGGCCCCTGAAGCTTTCTTT
TRBD2,-,TRBJ2-1,TRBV4-2,CASSQDPLITSGDSYNEQFF,TGTGCCAGCAGCCAAGACCCCCTCATCACTAGCGGAGATTCCTACAATGAGCAGTTCTTC
-,few,TRBJ2-3,TRBV2,CASSSDGTSTDTQYF,TGTGCCAGCAGTTCCGACGGGACTAGCACAGATACGCAGTATTTT
-,once,TRBJ1-2,TRBV2,CASSEGAGDYGYTF,TGTGCCAGCAGTGAAGGGGCAGGGGACTATGGCTACACCTTC
-,-,TRBJ1-5,TRBV3-1/TRBV3-2,CASSQGSNQPQHF,TGTGCCAGCAGCCAAGGCAGCAATCAGCCCCAGCATTTT